These 18 T cell receptor beta chains were sequenced from one sample in a study of vaccination and CD4 T cells after COVID-19. Scientists ran DNA taken from cultured CD4+ T cells through the Oncomine TCR Beta short-read assay for sequencing. Investigators obtained genomic DNA by extraction from cultured CD4+ T cells. TCRdb re-called the PCR reads through MiXCR, storing one row per CDR3 protein. The sample carries more than 10,000 distinct CDR3 sequences, 32% recorded once. These receptors lack a known antigen. Treatment specified: approximately 9-day PBMC culture with coronavirus spike peptide pools or control peptides (ViraFEST assay). The collection of CD4+ T cells from the unexposed donor took place before the COVID-19 pandemic (2011-2018). The sample consisted of CD4+ T cells from blood, cultured in vitro. The receptors originated from a human donor in good health.

V and J are TRBV2 and TRBJ1-5; tentatively, D is TRBD1 (6 bases). CDR1 SNHLY and CDR2 FYNNEI come from the germline V gene. Trimming cost V 5 bases and J 6 bases, with 14 bases left between them. The CDR3 runs to 14 residues. CDR3 DNA sequence: TGTGCCAGCAGTTCTGAGGGGGGGGGTCAGCCCCAGCATTTT. Translating gives CASSSEGGGQPQHF.

This sequence joins TRBV4-3 and TRBJ1-2; D unresolved. The V end lost 1 base, the J end lost 2 bases, and 11 bases lay between the germline ends. This CDR3 has 15 amino acids. Germline loops: CDR1 LGHNA, CDR2 YSLEER. This chain's CDR3 is CASSQVRAANYGYTF. CDR3 coding DNA: TGCGCCAGCAGCCAAGTCCGGGCAGCGAACTATGGCTACACCTTC.

This chain connects TRBV19 to TRBJ1-2; 10 bases fit TRBD1. This CDR3 spans 13 amino acids. Trimming removed 9 bases from V and 7 bases from J; junction bases left unmatched: 8. Germline CDR1 and CDR2: LNHDA and SQIVND (reference sequence). Here the CDR3 reads CASIQGTGVGYTF. For the CDR3, the DNA is TGTGCCAGCATTCAAGGGACAGGGGTTGGCTACACCTTC.

In this sample, this clonotype turned up a few times. The V and J genes are TRBV4-3 and TRBJ1-6; 9 nucleotides line up with TRBD1. V dropped 4 bases and J dropped 10; count of bases not matched to a gene: 14. Looked up from germline, CDR1 is LGHNA and CDR2 is YSLEER. This CDR3 has 17 residues. The CDR3 sequence: CASSLFPPGQGNSPLHF. The CDR3 DNA is TGCGCCAGCAGCCTTTTCCCCCCGGGACAGGGAAACTCACCCCTCCACTTT.

The CDR3 DNA reads as TGCAGTGCTAGTGGGGATTTGGGCACAGATACGCAGTATTTT. This codes for CSASGDLGTDTQYF. V gene TRBV20-1 combines with J gene TRBJ2-3; D remains ambiguous. Germline CDR1 and CDR2: DFQATT and SNEGSKA (reference sequence). V lost 3 bases and J lost 1, with 11 bases in between. The CDR3 runs 14 residues.

This clonotype was found a few times. The chain combines TRBV20-1 with TRBJ2-4; D might be TRBD1 or TRBD2, each matching 5 bases. Between the trimmed V and J ends, which lost 5 bases and 1 base, there was a span of 15 bases. Germline CDR1 DFQATT, CDR2 SNEGSKA (reference sequence). The CDR3 contains 15 residues. DNA of the CDR3: TGCAGTGCTGGGGGTAGGGGCGCCGCCAAAAACATTCAGTACTTC. Protein sequence: CSAGGRGAAKNIQYF.

The V and J genes are TRBV7-3 and TRBJ2-1; D gene uncertain. Germline V lookup: CDR1 SGHTA, CDR2 FQGTGA. CDR3 length equals 11 residues. V was shortened by 0 bases and J by 9 bases, with 3 bases between the two germline ends. CDR3 amino acids: CASSLTGEQFF. Written as DNA, the CDR3 is TGTGCCAGCAGCTTAACGGGTGAGCAGTTCTTC.

This clonotype was counted only a few times. The chain combines TRBV20-1 with TRBJ2-7; TRBD2 aligns across 8 bases. V shed 3 bases, J shed 4 bases, and the junction held 8 bases outside the gene matches. The CDR3 runs to 14 residues. Germline assignment: CDR1 DFQATT and CDR2 SNEGSKA (reference sequence). CDR3 region: CSARRSGRGYEQYF. For the CDR3, the DNA is TGCAGTGCTAGGAGAAGCGGGAGAGGTTACGAGCAGTACTTC.

This chain uses TRBV4-3 with TRBJ1-5, with 8 bases aligning to TRBD1. Germline V gene lookup returns CDR1 LGHNA and CDR2 YSLEER. V was pared by 0 bases and J by 6 bases, with 7 bases of the junction left unmatched. The CDR3 sequence is 16 residues long. DNA for the CDR3: TGCGCCAGCAGCCAAGATACCGGACAGGGAGGTCAGCCCCAGCATTTT. Its translation is CASSQDTGQGGQPQHF.

The V call is TRBV6-1, the J call TRBJ2-2, with 8 positions matching TRBD2. The CDR3 spans 15 residues. V lost 5 bases and J lost 7; bases outside the gene matches: 9. The germline CDR1 and CDR2 sequences are MNHNS and SASEGT. The CDR3 protein is CASSRPGLGVGELFF. CDR3 DNA: TGTGCCAGCAGTCGGCCGGGACTAGGAGTCGGGGAGCTGTTTTTT.

This chain uses TRBV20-1 with TRBJ1-1, with D uncertain. Trimming removed 2 bases from V and 0 bases from J, with 7 bases in between. Per germline, CDR1 DFQATT and CDR2 SNEGSKA (reference sequence). The CDR3 contains 13 residues. The CDR3 sequence is CSARWRMNTEAFF. CDR3 nucleotides: TGCAGTGCTAGATGGCGGATGAACACTGAAGCTTTCTTT.

The chain joins TRBV3-1 to TRBJ1-5, with D unresolved. Germline CDR1 reads LGHDT; CDR2 reads YNNKEL (reference sequence). The length of the CDR3 is 13 residues. V lost 0 bases and J 12 bases, leaving 12 bases between the germline ends. The DNA for the CDR3 is TGTGCCAGCAGCCAAGATAGAAACGGAGTCCAGCATTTT. It encodes CASSQDRNGVQHF.

This clonotype was found a few times. The chain has TRBV6-2 or TRBV6-3 and TRBJ2-2; D is unclear. This CDR3 is 14 amino acids long. Germline V lookup: CDR1 MNHEY, CDR2 SVGEGT. With 0 bases removed from V and 6 bases from J, the gap between germline ends came to 8 bases. The CDR3 DNA reads as TGTGCCAGCAGTTACTCGAGGTTGGCCGGGGAGCTGTTTTTT. Its protein product is CASSYSRLAGELFF.

This clonotype was recorded a few times. The V gene is TRBV19, the J gene TRBJ1-1; D remains unclear. This CDR3 region has 13 residues. Germline CDR1 reads LNHDA; CDR2 reads SQIVND (reference sequence). V was trimmed by 0 bases and J by 1 base, leaving 3 bases between them. CDR3 amino acids: CASSIEGNTEAFF. CDR3 nucleotides: TGTGCCAGTAGTATAGAAGGGAACACTGAAGCTTTCTTT.

This clonotype has more than one count but fewer than ten. CDR3 sequence reads: CSATRDRVYGKLFF. The CDR3 DNA is TGCAGTGCTACTAGGGACAGGGTTTATGGAAAACTGTTTTTT. This rearrangement joins TRBV20-1 to TRBJ1-4, with 9 bases matching TRBD1. The V gene's germline CDR1 is DFQATT and CDR2 SNEGSKA (reference sequence). The J segment lost 10 bases and the V segment lost 4 bases, leaving 10 bases of the junction unmatched. The CDR3 runs to 14 residues.

The chain combines TRBV20-1 with TRBJ2-7; 9 nucleotides line up with TRBD2. The CDR3 runs 14 residues. Germline V lookup: CDR1 DFQATT, CDR2 SNEGSKA (reference sequence). V gave up 0 bases and J gave up 0 bases; unmatched junction bases: 0. The CDR3 is CSARDSGSSYEQYF. The CDR3 nucleotides read TGCAGTGCTAGAGATAGCGGGAGCTCCTACGAGCAGTACTTC.

The chain is built from TRBV6-4 and TRBJ2-1; perhaps TRBD2 as D (6 bases). V shed 8 bases and J shed 6 bases, with 17 bases lying between them. This CDR3 spans 14 amino acids. Germline V gene lookup returns CDR1 MRHNA and CDR2 SNTAGT. The CDR3 loop reads CASALVEGGNEQFF. The CDR3 DNA follows: TGTGCCAGCGCCCTCGTGGAGGGAGGCAATGAGCAGTTCTTC.

The chain couples TRBV7-3 to TRBJ2-1, with 8 positions matching TRBD2. Germline loops: CDR1 SGHTA, CDR2 FQGTGA. The CDR3 runs to 12 residues. The ends lost 4 bases at V and 12 bases at J; junction bases unmatched: 5. The CDR3 loop reads CASSSTSGGQFF. The CDR3 DNA reads as TGTGCCAGCAGCTCCACAAGCGGGGGGCAGTTCTTC. Full variable domain (rest looked up from reference TRBV7-3 and TRBJ2-1): GAGVSQTPSNKVTEKGKYVELRCDPISGHTALYWYRQSLGQGPEFLIYFQGTGAADDSGLPNDRFFAVRPEGSVSTLKIQRTERGDSAVYLCASSSTSGGQFFGPGTRLTVL.